A single T cell receptor beta chain is shown here with its context. This clonotype was found many times. The antigen this receptor binds is unknown. Per-nucleotide qualities are absent, and no much larger clonotype sits a single base away. The library was generated by PCR. The sequencer listed for this sample is Illumina HiSeq 2500. TCR libraries were prepared with molecular barcoding, using unique molecular identifiers to normalize TCRbeta repertoire quantification. TCRdb itself trimmed the public reads at Q25 with fastp, ran MiXCR and retained productive beta chains. Rows with one shared CDR3 protein collapse into an entry with the most common genes and DNA. Across this sample there are fewer than 350,000 distinct CDR3 sequences, with about 9.4% seen only once. Of the sample, over 6% falls within the top ten clones. Taken with the paper, the label for treatment or condition translates to: allogeneic hematopoietic cell transplantation with graft depleted of TCRalphabeta T cells and CD19 B cells. The transplant recipients were children given TCRalphabeta/CD19-depleted allogeneic hematopoietic cell grafts.

The germline V gene (reference sequence) sets CDR1 to MNHEY and CDR2 to SMNVEV. Trimming leaves V shorter by 6 bases and J shorter by 2 bases, with the junction holding 7 bases beyond the gene matches. The cysteine opens and the phenylalanine closes a CDR3 of 15 amino acids. Just CDR3 DNA is preserved here, 45 bases in frame from base 1. These data come from a study of T-cell reconstitution after alpha-beta-depleted transplantation in children listed by TCRdb under 2016. Looking at the study overall: Using TCR repertoire profiling, the study quantitatively followed how T-cell immune reconstitution unfolded in children after TCRalphabeta/CD19-depleted allogeneic hematopoietic cell transplantation. Broader findings and caveats from the paper: Apparently early alphabetaT-cell count recovery about two months after transplant reportedly relied on only several hundred rapidly expanded clones derived from non-depleted graft cells. In some patients, the high TCRbeta diversity seen at day 60 was put down to recipient T cells and intrathymic progenitors that had survived conditioning. Over subsequent months, a decline in hyperexpanded clone frequencies was noted, and after one year, T-cell counts and TCRbeta diversity were mostly ascribed to newly produced T cells.

The receptor comes from a boy under three years old with acute myeloid leukemia, due to receive a stem cell transplant. The chain employs TRBV27 and TRBJ2-7, with TRBD2 matching 10 junction bases. The input for sequencing was PBMCs, taken before TCRalphabeta/CD19-depleted stem cell transplant. The bases read TGTGCCAGCAGCTCCGGGACTAGCGAGACCTACGAGCAGTACTTC. Translated, it reads CASSSGTSETYEQYF.